These 23 T cell receptor beta chains share one sample of origin, sequenced in a study of cytomegalovirus exposure and HLA in healthy donors (dated by TCRdb to the late 2010s). To prepare the library, the immunoSEQ multiplex PCR assay was applied. For the multiplex PCR, a mixture combining 60 forward primers for TCR Vbeta segments and 13 reverse primers for TCR Jbeta segments was used. Held by TCRdb, this immuneACCESS table contains in-frame sequences only and omits some clones. Under half of the omission traces to an unresolved V gene where checked; the cause of the rest is unknown. In all, the sample holds about 100,000 clones, and 79% of those were seen once. Of the sample, over 4% falls within the top ten clones. The sequenced sample consisted of PBMCs. These TCRs come from a female donor in good health and CMV-seropositive.

The V call is TRBV21-1, the J call TRBJ1-2; the table gives TRBD1 as D, unverified against the DNA. TRBV21-1 is noted as a pseudogene. This CDR3 has 13 amino acids. In nucleotides, the CDR3 is TGTGCCAGCAGCAAAAGTAGGACAGGGTCGGACACCTTC. This gives the protein CASSKSRTGSDTF.

The J gene is TRBJ1-5, the V gene TRBV7-2; D gene uncertain. Deletions cut 1 base from V and 3 bases from J, with 7 bases between. Germline CDR1 SGHTA, CDR2 FQGNSA. The CDR3 runs 14 residues. The CDR3 bases are TGTGCCAGCAGCTTAGTTCCACTCAATCAGCCCCAGCATTTT. It encodes CASSLVPLNQPQHF.

The chain joins TRBV7-2 to TRBJ2-3; TRBD2 agrees at 13 bases. The CDR3 is 15 residues long. The ends lost 4 bases at V and 14 bases at J; junction bases unmatched: 12. CDR1 and CDR2 (germline): SGHTA, FQGNSA. This chain's CDR3 is CASSSRTSGGLGGYF. The CDR3 DNA sequence: TGTGCCAGCAGCTCCCGGACTAGCGGGGGCCTTGGGGGGTATTTT.

The chain carries TRBV6-1 and TRBJ1-1; TRBD1 might be the D (5 bases). This CDR3 spans 17 amino acids. Trimming took 2 bases from V and 3 from J, leaving 19 bases between them. CDR1 and CDR2 from the germline V gene are MNHNS and SASEGT. CDR3 DNA sequence: TGTGCCAGCAGTGAACCCAGGACATTCAGGTGGGACACTGAAGCTTTCTTT. Its translation: CASSEPRTFRWDTEAFF.

This clone is a singleton in its sample. The gene calls are TRBV18 and TRBJ2-2, with D unclear. Germline assignment: CDR1 KGHSH and CDR2 LQKENI. V shed 5 bases and J shed 2 bases, with 21 bases lying between them. The CDR3 sequence is 18 residues long. The CDR3 nucleotides are TGTGCCAGCTCAGCCCTCCTCGATCAGGCAGTAAACACCGGGGAGCTGTTTTTT. Its protein product is CASSALLDQAVNTGELFF.

In this sample, this clone turned up a few times. The chain joins TRBV19 to TRBJ2-3; possible D gene TRBD1, 5 bases. V shed 6 bases and J shed 3 bases, with 16 bases lying between them. CDR3 length equals 15 residues. CDR1 and CDR2 (germline): LNHDA, SQIVND (reference sequence). DNA of the CDR3: TGTGCCAGTAGGTCTTTACCGACAGTAACAGATACGCAGTATTTT. It yields the protein CASRSLPTVTDTQYF.

The gene calls are TRBV7-2 and TRBJ2-2; TRBD2 might be the D (6 bases). The V end lost 1 base, the J end lost 0 bases, and 18 bases lay between the germline ends. The germline CDR1 and CDR2 sequences are SGHTA and FQGNSA. There are 19 residues in the CDR3. The CDR3 sequence: CASSLGAPGTFANTGELFF. In DNA, the CDR3 is TGTGCCAGCAGCTTAGGGGCCCCCGGGACTTTCGCGAACACCGGGGAGCTGTTTTTT.

V is TRBV10-1 and J is TRBJ2-3, with 8 bases lining up with TRBD1. Germline CDR1 reads WNHNN; CDR2 reads SYGVQD (reference sequence). V was pared by 7 bases and J by 5 bases, with 8 bases of the junction left unmatched. The CDR3 totals 14 residues. Here the CDR3 DNA reads TGCGCCAGCAACGACAGGGGAATCGGAGATACGCAGTATTTT. It encodes CASNDRGIGDTQYF.

For the CDR3, the DNA is TGTGCCAGCAGTGACGTACGGGCAACTAATGAAAAACTGTTTTTT. Translation gives CASSDVRATNEKLFF. The V and J genes are TRBV2 and TRBJ1-4; D not certain. This CDR3 has 15 residues. Germline V gene sequence: CDR1 SNHLY, CDR2 FYNNEI. Trimming cost V 3 bases and J 0 bases, with 8 bases left between them.

This clone appeared a single time. One end of the junction does not line up with germline, which may come from a read error. The chain joins TRBV4-3 to TRBJ2-7; tentative D call: TRBD2 (5 bases). The CDR3 loop spans 15 amino acids. The germline gives CDR1 LGHNA, CDR2 YSLEER. Here the CDR3 reads CAISQDQWRSYEQYF. CDR3 in DNA: TGCGCCATCAGCCAAGATCAGTGGAGGTCCTACGAGCAGTACTTC.

The rearrangement joins TRBV7-2 to TRBJ1-3; no clear D gene. The ends were cut back, 1 base at V and 4 bases at J, with 11 bases in the middle. Germline CDR1 and CDR2: SGHTA and FQGNSA. The CDR3 totals 15 residues. The CDR3 loop is CASSLDVGGGNTIYF. Here the CDR3 DNA reads TGTGCCAGCAGCTTAGACGTGGGCGGGGGAAACACCATATATTTT.

The V and J genes are TRBV14 and TRBJ1-2; D unclear. The CDR3 spans 16 residues. With 0 bases removed from V and 8 bases from J, the gap between germline ends came to 19 bases. Germline CDR1 SGHDN, CDR2 FVKESK. CDR3 amino acids: CASSQEKTAILRGYTF. The CDR3 DNA is TGTGCCAGCAGCCAAGAGAAGACGGCGATCTTGAGGGGCTACACCTTC.

This clone has a single count. The chain is built from TRBV5-6 and TRBJ1-1; weak D call: TRBD1 (6 bases). The CDR3 is 13 residues long. The germline V gene has CDR1 SGHDT and CDR2 YYEEEE. Trimming cost V 4 bases and J 5 bases, with 12 bases left between them. CDR3 nucleotide sequence: TGTGCCAGCAGCCCGTCAGGGGTTACTGAAGCTTTCTTT. As protein: CASSPSGVTEAFF.

About this clone itself: Other DNA variants within this sample encode the same CDR3. The CDR3 DNA reads TGTGCCTGGAGTGTAAGGGGACAGGGACGTCTCGGGAACACTGAAGCTTTCTTT. Residues: CAWSVRGQGRLGNTEAFF. The rearrangement links TRBV30 to TRBJ1-1, with 9 bases that match TRBD1. The CDR3 consists of 18 residues. Germline lookup yields CDR1 GTSNPN and CDR2 SVGIG (reference sequence). V lost 0 bases, J lost 1 base, and 12 bases stayed unmatched. The whole variable domain, filled in from reference TRBV30 and TRBJ1-1, reads SQTIHQWPATLVQPVGSPLSLECTVEGTSNPNLYWYRQAAGRGLQLLFYSVGIGQISSEVPQNLSASRPQDRQFILSSKKLLLSDSGFYLCAWSVRGQGRLGNTEAFFGQGTRLTVV.

There are a few counts of this clone. J is TRBJ2-3 and V is TRBV5-4, with D maybe TRBD1 (6 bases). The CDR3 loop spans 16 amino acids. Trimming removed 1 base from V and 0 bases from J, with 12 bases in between. The germline CDR1 and CDR2 sequences are SGHNT and YYREEE (reference sequence). The CDR3 DNA is TGTGCCAGCAGCTTGCTGCCGGGACATAGCACAGATACGCAGTATTTT. Translating gives CASSLLPGHSTDTQYF.

The chain combines TRBV11-2 with TRBJ2-1; maybe TRBD2 (7 bases). Trimming stripped 10 bases from V and 10 bases from J, with 14 bases between. The CDR3 has 11 residues. The germline gives CDR1 SGHAT, CDR2 FQNNGV. CDR3 bases: TGTGCCACCGCTAGGGGGGGGGAGCAGTTCTTC. Translation gives CATARGGEQFF.

This clone came up once. The chain couples TRBV19 to TRBJ2-3, with D perhaps TRBD2 (5 bases). Looked up from germline, CDR1 is LNHDA and CDR2 is SQIVND (reference sequence). The CDR3 is made up of 13 amino acids. V lost 3 bases to trimming and J lost 4 bases, with 8 bases between them. CDR3 residues: CASSMGGPDTQYF. The CDR3 bases are TGTGCCAGTAGTATGGGCGGGCCAGATACGCAGTATTTT.

There are a few counts of this clone. One end of the junction is discordant with germline, which a read error may explain. The V call is TRBV14, the J call TRBJ2-6; TRBD1 might be the D (5 bases). This CDR3 has 19 amino acids. The germline CDR1 and CDR2 sequences are SGHDN and FVKESK. The CDR3 region is CASSQVRPVAASGANGLTF. CDR3 nucleotides: TGTGCCAGCAGCCAAGTACGACCCGTGGCGGCCTCTGGGGCCAACGGCCTGACTTTC.

The chain joins TRBV7-9 to TRBJ2-5; 10 nucleotides agree with TRBD1. With 4 bases clipped from V and 5 bases from J, the junction kept 7 bases outside the gene matches. This CDR3 has 15 residues. Germline lookup yields CDR1 SEHNR and CDR2 FQNEAQ (reference sequence). The CDR3 loop reads CASSSGQGLVETQYF. For the CDR3, the DNA is TGTGCCAGCAGCTCGGGACAGGGGTTGGTGGAGACCCAGTACTTC.

The genes are TRBV4-3 and TRBJ2-2; 7 positions agree with TRBD1. J was trimmed by 6 bases and V by 1 base; bases with no gene match: 11. Per the germline V gene, CDR1 is LGHNA and CDR2 is YSLEER. This CDR3 contains 17 residues. The CDR3: CASSQAPLDRVSGELFF. In DNA, the CDR3 is TGCGCCAGCAGCCAAGCGCCCCTTGACAGGGTCTCCGGGGAGCTGTTTTTT.

This chain uses TRBV2 with TRBJ2-2; 8 nucleotides agree with TRBD2. The germline CDR1 and CDR2 sequences are SNHLY and FYNNEI. Losses at the gene ends were 3 bases for V and 6 bases for J; bases not matched to a gene: 12. CDR3 length: 17 residues. DNA of the CDR3: TGTGCCAGCAGTGATACATATAAGCGGGAGAGGGCCGGGGAGCTGTTTTTT. It translates to CASSDTYKRERAGELFF.

The chain recombines TRBV7-9 with TRBJ2-1; 7 bases agree with TRBD2. Unmatched junction bases numbered 11, after V lost 5 bases and J lost 4 bases. The CDR3 runs to 16 residues. Looked up from germline, CDR1 is SEHNR and CDR2 is FQNEAQ (reference sequence). The CDR3 spells CASSKLPGTTYNEQFF. The CDR3 nucleotides read TGTGCCAGCAGCAAACTCCCCGGGACTACTTACAATGAGCAGTTCTTC. Together with reference TRBV7-9 and TRBJ2-1, the CDR3 gives the full variable domain: DTGVSQNPRHKITKRGQNVTFRCDPISEHNRLYWYRQTLGQGPEFLTYFQNEAQLEKSRLLSDRFSAERPKGSFSTLEIQRTEQGDSAMYLCASSKLPGTTYNEQFFGPGTRLTVL.

This clone was recorded only once. V usage is TRBV6-6 and J usage is TRBJ2-3; tentative D call: TRBD1 (5 bases). Trimming removed 4 bases at V and 6 bases at J, with 11 bases between. Germline V gene sequence: CDR1 MNHNY, CDR2 SVGAGI (reference sequence). CDR3 length: 13 residues. The DNA for the CDR3 is TGTGCCAGCAGTTGGGGCCTCGTGGATACGCAGTATTTT. Translating gives CASSWGLVDTQYF.